The 8 T cell receptor beta chains below come from one sample, sequenced in a study of shared clonotypes between healthy human individuals. The repertoire was sequenced with immunoSEQ multiplex PCR; TCRdb's copy has only in-frame clones and lacks some. The sample yields 80,000 to 100,000 clones, 60% to 70% seen once. The material sequenced was memory CD8+ T cells sorted from blood. Subset defined: CD45RO+ cells pooled with CCR7-negative TemRA cells. The origin of the receptors is a man younger than 45 in good health.

This chain links TRBV5-5 with TRBJ2-1, with 15 bases matching TRBD2. Germline values: CDR1 SGHKS, CDR2 YYEKEE (reference sequence). This CDR3 has 15 amino acids. The junction had 6 bases not matched to a gene; V was cut back by 4 bases and J by 10 bases. CDR3 DNA sequence: TGTGCCAGCAGCCTGGGACTAGCGGGAGGACACGAGCAGTTCTTC. Protein: CASSLGLAGGHEQFF.

This clone was picked up a small number of times. The V gene is TRBV9, the J gene TRBJ1-3; D gene unclear. This CDR3 contains 15 residues. V dropped 4 bases and J dropped 0 bases, with 11 bases sitting between them. Germline V CDR1 and CDR2: SGDLS, YYNGEE. The CDR3 loop reads CASSLDLSSGNTIYF. CDR3 DNA sequence: TGTGCCAGCAGCCTGGACTTGAGCTCTGGAAACACCATATATTTT.

The count of this clone is one. The chain links TRBV5-1 to TRBJ1-5; a weak D match, TRBD1 (5 bases). The CDR3 length is 16 residues. Trimming took off 0 bases at V and 5 bases at J, with 15 bases between the two ends. Germline lookup yields CDR1 SGHRS and CDR2 YFSETQ. The CDR3 bases are TGCGCCAGCAGCTTGGATCCAGGGAGGTGGGATCAGCCCCAGCATTTT. Amino acids: CASSLDPGRWDQPQHF.

This clone was detected ten times or more. V and J are TRBV5-1 and TRBJ1-2; D not certain. The CDR3 extends over 13 amino acids. V shed 5 bases and J shed 3 bases, with 11 bases lying between them. The germline V gene has CDR1 SGHRS and CDR2 YFSETQ. The CDR3 protein is CASRSTVDYGYTF. The CDR3 DNA is TGCGCCAGCAGATCGACGGTAGACTATGGCTACACCTTC. Full variable domain (missing parts from reference TRBV5-1 and TRBJ1-2): KAGVTQTPRYLIKTRGQQVTLSCSPISGHRSVSWYQQTPGQGLQFLFEYFSETQRNKGNFPGRFSGRQFSNSRSEMNVSTLELGDSALYLCASRSTVDYGYTFGSGTRLTVV.

The V call is TRBV6-1, the J call TRBJ2-7; TRBD1 matches 7 bases. CDR1 is MNHNS, CDR2 SASEGT, per germline. This CDR3 comprises 12 residues. V shed 6 bases, J shed 6 bases, and the junction held 5 bases outside the gene matches. For the CDR3, the DNA is TGTGCCAGCAGCAACGACAGGGCCGAGCAGTACTTC. This gives the protein CASSNDRAEQYF.

This clone appeared many times. The CDR3 sequence: CASSLGADNQPQHF. Written as DNA, the CDR3 is TGCGCCAGCAGCTTAGGGGCAGACAATCAGCCCCAGCATTTT. The chain carries TRBV4-1 and TRBJ1-5, with D possibly being TRBD1 (5 bases). Germline V gene sequence: CDR1 MGHRA, CDR2 YSYEKL. CDR3 size: 14 residues. V was clipped by 5 bases and J by 3 bases, with 11 bases between them.

This clone was observed a few times. The chain links TRBV9 to TRBJ1-1, with no clear D. V lost 1 base and J 4 bases, leaving 14 bases between the germline ends. CDR3 length: 15 amino acids. Germline values: CDR1 SGDLS, CDR2 YYNGEE. DNA of the CDR3: TGTGCCAGCAGCGTATTGGGTAAACTGGGCACTGAAGCTTTCTTT. Encoded protein: CASSVLGKLGTEAFF.

The count of this clone is one. This sequence joins TRBV5-1 and TRBJ2-3; 7 nucleotides match TRBD2. There are 15 residues in the CDR3. V gave up 4 bases and J gave up 6 bases; unmatched junction bases: 11. Germline loops: CDR1 SGHRS, CDR2 YFSETQ. This chain's CDR3 is CASSQGTTIRDTQYF. CDR3 in DNA: TGCGCCAGCAGCCAAGGGACTACAATACGGGATACGCAGTATTTT. The full variable domain, in which reference TRBV5-1 and TRBJ2-3 provide the parts outside the CDR3, is KAGVTQTPRYLIKTRGQQVTLSCSPISGHRSVSWYQQTPGQGLQFLFEYFSETQRNKGNFPGRFSGRQFSNSRSEMNVSTLELGDSALYLCASSQGTTIRDTQYFGPGTRLTVL.